A selection of T cell receptor beta chains follows, all from one sample in a study of PD-L1 blockade in urothelial cancer. Measured with immunoSEQ multiplex PCR; TCRdb has only the in-frame clones, and not every one. The sample holds around 56,000 clones, roughly 84% seen once. This material consisted of PBMCs, taken around atezolizumab (anti-PD-L1) treatment. The receptors stem from a man aged 45-65 years with urothelial cancer. Each CDR3 is given with its conserved first and last residue. The D gene is left open where the match is weak. Where a row states a size, it is once, few, many or the class of an expanded clone; other rows omit it.

TRBV19	TRBJ1-5	.	.	TGTGCCACCAAAGAGCCCGGACAGCGATACCAGCCCCAGCATTTT	CATKEPGQRYQPQHF
TRBV5-1	TRBJ2-5	.	TRBD2	TGCGCCAGCAGCTTGTTCGCGACTAGCGGATACCAAGAGACCCAGTACTTC	CASSLFATSGYQETQYF
TRBV14	TRBJ2-7	.	.	TGTGCCAGCAGCCACGCGGACTGGACCTACGAGCAGTACTTC	CASSHADWTYEQYF
TRBV7-3	TRBJ2-3	.	.	TGTGCCAGCAGATCCTGGTCCGGGGATACGCAGTATTTT	CASRSWSGDTQYF
TRBV19	TRBJ1-5	.	.	TGTGCCAGTAGTGCTAAGGCGGCTCATAGCAATCAGCCCCAGCATTTT	CASSAKAAHSNQPQHF
TRBV6-4	TRBJ1-6	.	.	TGTGCCAGCAGTGGGAGCCCCGGGAATTCACCCCTCCACTTT	CASSGSPGNSPLHF
TRBV5-1	TRBJ2-1	once	.	TGCGCCAGCAGACTGAAGGGTTTGGCGCGGGTCGGCGACCACAATGAGCAGTTCTTC	CASRLKGLARVGDHNEQFF
TRBV7-9	TRBJ1-5	.	.	TGTGCCAGCAGCCACGGTTATAGCAATCAGCCCCAGCATTTT	CASSHGYSNQPQHF
TRBV12-5	TRBJ2-2	.	.	TGTGCTAGTGGTGATTCGACAGGACCCACCGGGGAGCTGTTTTTT	CASGDSTGPTGELFF
TRBV28	TRBJ2-6	.	.	TGTGCCAGCAGACCTCAGACAGCTAAGCTTGGGTCTGGGGCCAACGTCCTGACTTTC	CASRPQTAKLGSGANVLTF